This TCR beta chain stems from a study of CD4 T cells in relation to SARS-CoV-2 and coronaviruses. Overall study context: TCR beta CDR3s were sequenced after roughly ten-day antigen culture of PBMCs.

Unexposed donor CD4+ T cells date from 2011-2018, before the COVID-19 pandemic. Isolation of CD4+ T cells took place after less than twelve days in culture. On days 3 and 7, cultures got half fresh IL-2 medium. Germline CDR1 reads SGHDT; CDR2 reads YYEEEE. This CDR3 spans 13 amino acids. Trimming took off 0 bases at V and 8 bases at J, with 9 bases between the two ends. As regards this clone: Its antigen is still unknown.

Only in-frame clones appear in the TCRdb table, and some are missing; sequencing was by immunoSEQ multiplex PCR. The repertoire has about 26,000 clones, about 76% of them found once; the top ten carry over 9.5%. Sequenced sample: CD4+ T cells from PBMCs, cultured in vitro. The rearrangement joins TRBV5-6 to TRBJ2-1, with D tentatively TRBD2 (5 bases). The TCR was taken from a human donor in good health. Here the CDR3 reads CASSLVRRDEQFF. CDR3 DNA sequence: TGTGCCAGCAGCTTGGTGCGGCGGGATGAGCAGTTCTTC.